These T cell receptor beta chains were read from a single sample in a study of blood T cells in healthy people across ages. Each CDR3 protein is one row after TCRdb ran MiXCR on the 5' RACE reads. The sample contains roughly 720,000 distinct CDR3 sequences, about 55% of which appear only once. Sequences were obtained from blood. These TCRs come from a man older than 75 in good health. The CDR3 runs from the conserved cysteine through the conserved F or W. A D gene is named only where the DNA matches it firmly. Rows give clone size only sometimes, using once, few, many, or a class for an expanded clone.

D	V	size	J	DNA	CDR3
.	TRBV20-1	.	TRBJ2-5	TGCAGTGCTAGAAGGATCCGGGACACCATCATCCAAGAGACCCAGTACTTC	CSARRIRDTIIQETQYF
.	TRBV12-3/TRBV12-4	.	TRBJ1-1	TGTGCCAGCAGTTTCGTGGGGGCCGACACTGAAGCTTTCTTT	CASSFVGADTEAFF
TRBD1	TRBV18	many	TRBJ2-1	TGTGCCAGCAGCCCTGGACAGGGCTACAATGAGCAGTTCTTC	CASSPGQGYNEQFF
TRBD1	TRBV12-3/TRBV12-4	few	TRBJ2-7	TGTGCCTCGGCCCCGGAGGGACAGGGTCCCAAGTCCTACGAGCAGTACTTC	CASAPEGQGPKSYEQYF
TRBD1	TRBV5-1	.	TRBJ1-2	TGCGCCAGCAGGGATGCACCGGGACAGGGGAACTATGGCTACACCTTC	CASRDAPGQGNYGYTF
.	TRBV20-1	.	TRBJ1-1	TGCAGTGCTAGTAAGGCTCTCAGCATGAACACTGAAGCTTTCTTT	CSASKALSMNTEAFF
TRBD1	TRBV28	.	TRBJ2-7	TGTGCCGGCCGGGACAGCTCCTACAATGAGCAGTACTTC	CAGRDSSYNEQYF
.	TRBV6-5	.	TRBJ2-3	TGTGCCAGCAGTTACGACTTAATTCGGGGTGCAGATACGCAGTATTTT	CASSYDLIRGADTQYF
.	TRBV3-1	.	TRBJ1-2	TGTGCCAGCAGCCAAGGTCCATCGGCGGCTTATGGCTACACCTTC	CASSQGPSAAYGYTF
.	TRBV2	.	TRBJ2-3	TGTGCCAGCTGCAACAGGGCACCATACGCGTATTTT	CASCNRAPYAYF
.	TRBV20-1	few	TRBJ2-3	TGCAGTGCTAGGTCCCCTACAGATACGCAGTATTTT	CSARSPTDTQYF
.	TRBV13	.	TRBJ2-1	TGCGCCAGCAGCTTAGGGAGGGGGTCCTACGAGCAGTTCTTC	CASSLGRGSYEQFF
.	TRBV5-1	few	TRBJ2-7	TGCGCCAGCAGCTCTAGGGACCGGAACTACGAGCAGTACTTC	CASSSRDRNYEQYF
.	TRBV7-9	once	TRBJ2-7	TGTGCCAGCGTCTCGGAATTGGGAGAGCAGTACTTC	CASVSELGEQYF
.	TRBV5-1	.	TRBJ2-7	TGCGCCAGCAGCCTGGGACTTCTCTACGAGCAGTACTTC	CASSLGLLYEQYF
TRBD1	TRBV27	few	TRBJ2-7	TGTGCCAGCAGCGAGGGACAGTACTCCTACGAGCAGTACTTC	CASSEGQYSYEQYF
TRBD2	TRBV5-8	.	TRBJ2-3	TGTGCCAGCAGCTTTTTACTAGCGGGAGGGTACGCGCACAGAGACGCGTATTTT	CASSFLLAGGYAHRDAYF
TRBD1	TRBV5-1	.	TRBJ2-7	TGTGCCAGCAGCTCACGGGACAGGGTGCACGAGCAGTACTTC	CASSSRDRVHEQYF
.	TRBV20-1	few	TRBJ2-7	TGCAGTGCTAGTCGGGCGGGCTCCTACGAGCAGTACTTC	CSASRAGSYEQYF
.	TRBV29-1	few	TRBJ1-4	TGCAGCGCCCGGGTCCTTAATGAAAAACTGTTTTTT	CSARVLNEKLFF
TRBD1	TRBV20-1	.	TRBJ2-4	TGCAGTGCTAGAGACCCCCAACGGACAGGAGGTAGAGAGCAGTACTTC	CSARDPQRTGGREQYF
.	TRBV20-1	.	TRBJ1-1	TGCAGTGTTTCTATCGGGTATCCGGTACGCACTGAAGCTTTCTTT	CSVSIGYPVRTEAFF
.	TRBV7-9	.	TRBJ2-1	TGTGCCAGCAGCTTACCGGGACCGGGGAATGAGCAGTTCTTC	CASSLPGPGNEQFF
.	TRBV3-1	few	TRBJ1-1	TGTGCCAGCAGCCAAGGGGAAGGGGGGGCGGAAGCTTTCTTT	CASSQGEGGAEAFF
.	TRBV29-1	.	TRBJ1-1	TGCAGCGGAGTCCCGGACGGAAAGCGGAACACTGAAGCTTTCTTT	CSGVPDGKRNTEAFF
.	TRBV21-1	.	TRBJ2-6	TGTGCCAGCAGCAAATTGGGCAGGCCCCCGTACTCTGGGGCCAACGTCCTGACTTTC	CASSKLGRPPYSGANVLTF
.	TRBV10-3	.	TRBJ2-5	TGTGCCGTCAGTGAGAGAATAGGGAGCGGCGAGACCCAGTACTTC	CAVSERIGSGETQYF
TRBD1	TRBV10-1	.	TRBJ1-4	TGCGCCAGCACCGAGGGACAGGGGGACGAAAAACTGTTTTTT	CASTEGQGDEKLFF
TRBD2	TRBV20-1	few	TRBJ2-7	TGCAGTGCCCTGACTAGCGGGTTAAGCTCCTACGAGCAGTACTTC	CSALTSGLSSYEQYF
.	TRBV5-1	.	TRBJ1-2	TGCGCCAGCAGCTTGTTATCTACAAGGGTAGGCTACACCTTC	CASSLLSTRVGYTF
.	TRBV24-1	.	TRBJ2-1	TGTGCCACCAGTGATGGGGGCCGAGGGGAGCCCGAGCAGTTCTTC	CATSDGGRGEPEQFF
TRBD2	TRBV7-2	.	TRBJ2-7	TGTGCCAGCAGCTTAGGGCTAGCGGGAATGTACGAGCAGTACTTC	CASSLGLAGMYEQYF